What follows is one T cell receptor (beta chain) and its context. The antigen is not known. Only in-frame clones appear in the TCRdb table, and some are missing; sequencing was by immunoSEQ multiplex PCR. The sample shows around 260,000 clones, 85% to 95% of them seen only once. Germline CDR1 and CDR2: SGHRS and YFSETQ. V was trimmed by 3 bases and J by 1 base, leaving 16 bases between them. This CDR3 contains 16 residues. The data are from a study of T cell responses to AZD1222 COVID-19 vaccine. General observations from the study: Reports indicate that nearly half of spike-specific TCRs are directed at unmutated variant regions.

The V gene is TRBV5-1, the J gene TRBJ1-1; D may be TRBD1 (5 bases). The clonotype was recovered from an adult in good health. The sample in question was peripheral blood, obtained on day 0 of AZD1222 vaccination. The CDR3: CASSSGPLPTNTEAFF. CDR3 in DNA: TGCGCCAGCAGCTCGGGGCCACTCCCTACGAACACTGAAGCTTTCTTT.